Described below is a single T cell receptor beta chain sequence and its context. Its antigen is still unknown. No base-level quality is on record; no much larger clone is a single base apart. The immunoSEQ hsTCRbeta Kit was used to sequence TCR beta CDR3 regions from DNA. The paper's data handling went like this. The ImmunoSEQ Analyzer was used to analyse the TCR sequencing data. T cell clonality was defined as 1 minus Pielou's evenness computed on productive rearrangements. T cell diversity was measured with the inverse Simpson index on productive templates. T cell density was TCR beta template counts normalized to usable DNA, estimated by amplifying and sequencing housekeeping genes. TCR metrics were compared across histologic stages using two-sided Kruskal-Wallis tests. TCRdb limited this immuneACCESS table to in-frame rearrangements with V and J called. A share of clones is missing; checked studies link under half to unresolved V genes, and the rest is unexplained. D and trimming were read from the DNA, whereas the V and J calls and clone size are those reported in that table. Present in this sample are fewer than 50,000 clones, over 75% of which were seen just once. The biggest ten clones account for about 4.7% of the sample.

This sample was included in a study of immune evolution from preneoplasia to lung adenocarcinoma (dated by TCRdb to about 2021). For the wider study: HLA loss of heterozygosity was found in about 6.3% of AIS, around 15% of MIA and about 32% of ADC lesions, and in no AAH lesions. According to the study, some 110 samples went through TCR sequencing. The study profiled immune contexture across lung adenocarcinoma precursors and invasive adenocarcinoma using immune gene expression, TCR sequencing and multiplex immunofluorescence. A total of more than 40 patients contributed TCR sequencing data. The overall cohort was made up of around 57 patients with pulmonary nodules who had surgical resection. Resected precursor lesions (AAH, AIS, MIA) and invasive adenocarcinomas were compared with paired morphologically normal lung tissue. Sample size was based on specimen availability rather than a prior power calculation. POLYSOLVER was used to infer Class I HLA alleles from exome data, while LOHHLA was used to detect allele-specific HLA loss. The immune data were integrated with whole exome sequencing and methylation data from the same cohort of nodules. The study at large found these results: Top T cell clone frequencies were highest in normal lung and appeared to decrease progressively from AAH through AIS, MIA and invasive adenocarcinoma. Normal lung showed the highest clonality, whereas later-stage lesions appeared to have higher T cell density and diversity but lower clonality. The findings reflected association rather than direct causation, and larger cohorts with long-term follow-up and longitudinal biopsies were considered necessary. The highest T cell clonality was observed in KRAS-mutant nodules compared with EGFR-mutant or double wild-type lesions. Because every patient came from Japan and China, how well the results apply to Western populations was uncertain.

The CDR3 starts with the cysteine, ends with the phenylalanine, and has 17 residues. The sequence is cut down to CDR3 DNA, 51 bases in frame from base 1. From a lookup of the germline V gene, CDR1 and CDR2 are MDHEN and SYDVKM. Trimming at the junction amounts to 5 bases on V and 7 bases on J, and the germline ends lie 25 bases apart. Resection was performed on patients in Japan or China between the mid-2010s and the late 2010s. Histologic diagnosis of each case was confirmed independently by two lung cancer pathologists on H&E slides. Premalignant or tumor cells were enriched for nucleic acid extraction by macro-dissection performed after pathologic assessment. FFPE tissue was used for DNA isolation with the AllPrep DNA/RNA FFPE Kit.

Sequencing was performed on FFPE invasive lung adenocarcinoma tissue. Per the publication, the cell subset or site label means: frankly invasive lung adenocarcinoma (ADC). Here the chain combines TRBV28 and TRBJ2-3; there is no confident call for the D gene. The TCR comes from a person between 60 and 69 years old with lung adenocarcinoma. The CDR3 has the sequence CASSVGRVRTSINTQYF. The nucleotide sequence is TGTGCCAGCAGTGTCGGTCGGGTCCGAACATCGATTAATACGCAGTATTTT.